The 32 T cell receptor beta chains in this list originate from one sample, sequenced in a study of lymphopenia after photon versus proton radiotherapy. Sequencing was performed with immunoSEQ multiplex PCR; in TCRdb, only in-frame clones are kept and a portion is missing. In the table there are around 35,000 clones, over 75% of which are singletons. Here the sequenced sample was peripheral blood, taken from a patient treated with photon-based radiotherapy. The receptors originated from a man over 45 with gastric cancer.

This clone was observed a single time. This chain uses TRBV20-1 with TRBJ1-1; D is unresolved. Trimming shortened V by 6 bases and J by 7 bases, and 12 bases separated the two germline ends. Looked up from germline, CDR1 is DFQATT and CDR2 is SNEGSKA (reference sequence). CDR3 length: 11 amino acids. Here the CDR3 DNA reads TGCAGTGCCCCCCTGGGAGTTGAAGCTTTCTTT. Amino acid sequence: CSAPLGVEAFF.

The chain combines TRBV6-6 with TRBJ2-7, with D possibly being TRBD1 or TRBD2 (5 bases each). The V end was cut by 6 bases, the J end by 7 bases, with 16 bases between. Germline V lookup: CDR1 MNHNY, CDR2 SVGAGI (reference sequence). There are 13 residues in the CDR3. CDR3: CASRTGQRGEQYF. CDR3 DNA sequence: TGTGCCAGCAGAACGGGCCAGAGGGGAGAGCAGTACTTC.

This clone appeared a single time. V is TRBV14 and J is TRBJ2-2; tentatively, D is TRBD1 or TRBD2 (5 bases each). Germline assignment: CDR1 SGHDN and CDR2 FVKESK. The CDR3 has 14 amino acids. Between the trimmed V and J ends, which lost 4 bases and 3 bases, there was a span of 9 bases. The CDR3 loop reads CASSLGRYTGELFF. The DNA of the CDR3 is TGTGCCAGCAGCCTGGGACGGTACACCGGGGAGCTGTTTTTT.

This chain links TRBV11-2 with TRBJ1-2; D is perhaps TRBD1 (6 bases). The V end was cut by 5 bases, the J end by 2 bases, with 18 bases between. Germline loops: CDR1 SGHAT, CDR2 FQNNGV. This CDR3 spans 16 amino acids. CDR3 coding DNA: TGTGCCAGCAGCCCACCCGGGTGGGGGGCGAACTATGGCTACACCTTC. This codes for CASSPPGWGANYGYTF. Full variable domain (missing parts from reference TRBV11-2 and TRBJ1-2): EAGVAQSPRYKIIEKRQSVAFWCNPISGHATLYWYQQILGQGPKLLIQFQNNGVVDDSQLPKDRFSAERLKGVDSTLKIQPAKLEDSAVYLCASSPPGWGANYGYTFGSGTRLTVV.

The V call is TRBV28, the J call TRBJ1-2; the match to TRBD1 covers 9 bases. V shed 1 base and J 7 bases; nucleotides not matched to a gene: 7. CDR3 length equals 15 residues. The germline V gene has CDR1 MDHEN and CDR2 SYDVKM. The CDR3 loop reads CASSLFHRGQGGYTF. DNA for the CDR3: TGTGCCAGCAGTTTATTCCACAGGGGGCAGGGTGGCTACACCTTC.

The chain combines TRBV5-1 with TRBJ2-7; perhaps TRBD1 as D (6 bases). The germline V gene encodes CDR1 SGHRS and CDR2 YFSETQ. This CDR3 region has 15 residues. The V gene lost 0 bases and the J gene lost 2 bases, with 12 bases spanning the gap. The DNA for the CDR3 is TGCGCCAGCAGCTTGGTGGGGGCAGCTACCTACGAGCAGTACTTC. Its protein is CASSLVGAATYEQYF.

The chain couples TRBV7-3 to TRBJ2-7, with 9 bases that match TRBD2. V shed 6 bases, J shed 6 bases, and the junction held 6 bases outside the gene matches. Germline V gene lookup returns CDR1 SGHTA and CDR2 FQGTGA. The CDR3 is 13 amino acids. CDR3 nucleotide sequence: TGTGCCAGCAGGAGAGCGGGAGGAGGCGAGCAGTACTTC. It codes for CASRRAGGGEQYF.

This clone was seen just once. The chain carries TRBV6-5 and TRBJ2-7; 9 bases line up with TRBD2. From germline, CDR1 is MNHEY and CDR2 SVGAGI. V was pared by 3 bases and J by 0 bases, with 3 bases of the junction left unmatched. CDR3 length: 15 amino acids. CDR3 amino acids: CASSYSTSGSYEQYF. The CDR3 DNA follows: TGTGCCAGCAGTTATTCGACTAGCGGCTCCTACGAGCAGTACTTC.

The chain has TRBV18 and TRBJ2-1, with 10 bases that match TRBD2. Looked up from germline, CDR1 is KGHSH and CDR2 is LQKENI. The V and J ends lost 0 bases and 4 bases, in that order; junction bases with no gene match: 15. The CDR3 has 20 amino acids. The CDR3 coding sequence is TGTGCCAGCTCACCACCGTGGGCAGCTAGCGGGAGTCTACTATACAATGAGCAGTTCTTC. It translates to CASSPPWAASGSLLYNEQFF.

This clone came up once. The rearrangement uses TRBV11-3 and TRBJ2-2; 9 nucleotides match TRBD2. Germline V gives CDR1 SGHNT, CDR2 YENEEA. The length of the CDR3 is 17 residues. The V and J ends lost 5 bases and 2 bases, in that order; junction bases with no gene match: 9. This chain's CDR3 is CASSANPLAGNTGELFF. The DNA of the CDR3 is TGTGCCAGCAGCGCAAACCCACTAGCGGGTAACACCGGGGAGCTGTTTTTT. Filled out from reference TRBV11-3 and TRBJ2-2, the complete variable domain reads EAGVVQSPRYKIIEKKQPVAFWCNPISGHNTLYWYLQNLGQGPELLIRYENEEAVDDSQLPKDRFSAERLKGVDSTLKIQPAELGDSAVYLCASSANPLAGNTGELFFGEGSRLTVL.

This chain connects TRBV19 to TRBJ1-1; D is ambiguous. The CDR3 length is 13 residues. Germline V lookup: CDR1 LNHDA, CDR2 SQIVND (reference sequence). Trimming took off 8 bases at V and 0 bases at J, with 10 bases between the two ends. For the CDR3, the DNA is TGTGCCAGTTGCCGAGGGCTGAACACTGAAGCTTTCTTT. Amino acid sequence: CASCRGLNTEAFF.

V gene TRBV7-8 combines with J gene TRBJ2-1, with TRBD2 matching 12 bases. V was clipped by 5 bases and J by 7 bases; unmatched bases: 12. The CDR3 sequence is 17 residues long. Per germline, CDR1 SGHVS and CDR2 FQNEAQ. The CDR3 coding sequence is TGTGCCAGCAGCCCCCGACTAGCGGGAGAGGTAAGAAATGAGCAGTTCTTC. Its protein is CASSPRLAGEVRNEQFF. Based on the CDR3 plus reference TRBV7-8 and TRBJ2-1, the full variable domain is GAGVSQSPRYKVAKRGQDVALRCDPISGHVSLFWYQQALGQGPEFLTYFQNEAQLDKSGLPSDRFFAERPEGSVSTLKIQRTQQEDSAVYLCASSPRLAGEVRNEQFFGPGTRLTVL.

V and J are TRBV15 and TRBJ2-3; 10 bases match TRBD2. Trimming at V came to 8 bases and at J to 1 base, leaving 9 bases not matched to a gene. Looked up from germline, CDR1 is LNHNV and CDR2 is YYDKDF (reference sequence). This CDR3 has 16 residues. The CDR3 reads CATLPATSGRTDTQYF. CDR3 DNA sequence: TGTGCCACCCTTCCGGCGACTAGCGGGCGCACAGATACGCAGTATTTT. The variable domain in full, with the rest retrieved from reference TRBV15 and TRBJ2-3, is DAMVIQNPRYQVTQFGKPVTLSCSQTLNHNVMYWYQQKSSQAPKLLFHYYDKDFNNEADTPDNFQSRRPNTSFCFLDIRSPGLGDTAMYLCATLPATSGRTDTQYFGPGTRLTVL.

J is TRBJ2-7 and V is TRBV18; 13 nucleotides line up with TRBD2. The CDR3 contains 15 residues. Germline V CDR1 and CDR2: KGHSH, LQKENI. The junction had 6 bases not matched to a gene; V was cut back by 5 bases and J by 5 bases. The CDR3 is CASSDTSGRGHEQYF. CDR3 DNA: TGTGCCAGCTCAGACACTAGCGGGAGGGGCCACGAGCAGTACTTC. The entire variable domain, with the rest obtained from reference TRBV18 and TRBJ2-7, is as follows: NAGVMQNPRHLVRRRGQEARLRCSPMKGHSHVYWYRQLPEEGLKFMVYLQKENIIDESGMPKERFSAEFPKEGPSILRIQQVVRGDSAAYFCASSDTSGRGHEQYFGPGTRLTVT.

This clone was seen just once. The rearrangement uses TRBV18 and TRBJ1-2; D is unclear. Trimming pared 1 base from V and 4 bases from J, leaving 13 bases between. The length of the CDR3 is 15 residues. CDR1 and CDR2 (germline): KGHSH, LQKENI. The CDR3 region is CASSPLEGLRYGYTF. The DNA of the CDR3 is TGTGCCAGCTCACCACTAGAAGGGTTGCGCTATGGCTACACCTTC.

The chain links TRBV30 to TRBJ2-2; no clear D gene. CDR1 GTSNPN and CDR2 SVGIG come from the germline V gene (reference sequence). V was trimmed by 0 bases and J by 4 bases, leaving 6 bases between them. This CDR3 has 13 amino acids. The CDR3 region has the DNA TGTGCCTGGAGTGTCGTAGTCACCGGGGAGCTGTTTTTT. This gives the protein CAWSVVVTGELFF. Looking up the rest from reference TRBV30 and TRBJ2-2 gives the full variable domain: SQTIHQWPATLVQPVGSPLSLECTVEGTSNPNLYWYRQAAGRGLQLLFYSVGIGQISSEVPQNLSASRPQDRQFILSSKKLLLSDSGFYLCAWSVVVTGELFFGEGSRLTVL.

V gene TRBV11-2 combines with J gene TRBJ1-2; D is perhaps TRBD1 (5 bases). This CDR3 is built from 15 residues. Looked up from germline, CDR1 is SGHAT and CDR2 is FQNNGV. V was clipped by 2 bases and J by 3 bases, with 13 bases between them. In DNA form, the CDR3 reads TGTGCCAGCAGCTTAAATTGGCAGGGTCACTATGGCTACACCTTC. Its translation: CASSLNWQGHYGYTF.

V gene TRBV7-2 combines with J gene TRBJ1-4, with a tentative D call TRBD1 (6 bases). Germline V CDR1 and CDR2: SGHTA, FQGNSA. The CDR3 covers 14 residues. The V end lost 5 bases, the J end lost 7 bases, and 14 bases lay between the germline ends. CDR3: CASSLTWTAEKLFF. As DNA, the CDR3 is TGTGCCAGCAGCCTGACGTGGACAGCTGAAAAACTGTTTTTT.

The chain recombines TRBV4-1 with TRBJ2-1; TRBD2 matches at 9 bases. The junction had 5 bases not matched to a gene; V was cut back by 4 bases and J by 4 bases. This CDR3 is built from 15 residues. The germline gives CDR1 MGHRA, CDR2 YSYEKL. CDR3 bases: TGCGCCAGCAGCCGAATAGCGGGAGCTTACAATGAGCAGTTCTTC. As protein: CASSRIAGAYNEQFF.

V usage is TRBV6-4 and J usage is TRBJ2-1; TRBD2 is a possible D gene (6 bases). The germline V and J ends were trimmed by 5 bases and 7 bases, with 15 bases remaining between them. This CDR3 region has 14 residues. Germline assignment: CDR1 MRHNA and CDR2 SNTAGT. The CDR3 spells CASSRLAIGNEQFF. The CDR3 DNA is TGTGCCAGCAGTCGCCTAGCGATTGGTAATGAGCAGTTCTTC.

The rearrangement links TRBV5-1 to TRBJ1-5, with D perhaps TRBD1 (5 bases). Trimming took off 0 bases at V and 1 base at J, with 8 bases between the two ends. The CDR3 is made up of 15 amino acids. Germline assignment: CDR1 SGHRS and CDR2 YFSETQ. The CDR3 loop is CASSLEAGSNQPQHF. The CDR3 coding sequence is TGCGCCAGCAGCTTGGAGGCAGGGAGCAATCAGCCCCAGCATTTT.

The CDR3, as DNA: TGTGCCAGTTCGGGCGGAATAACAGAGAGGGTTTCCTACGAGCAGTACTTC. It yields the protein CASSGGITERVSYEQYF. J is TRBJ2-5 and V is TRBV5-6; a possible D gene is TRBD2 (5 bases). The assigned J gene may be wrong: the sequence end matches TRBJ2-7 better. The CDR3 sequence is 17 residues long. Germline V gives CDR1 SGHDT, CDR2 YYEEEE.

The chain employs TRBV19 and TRBJ1-1, with D possibly being TRBD1 (6 bases). Trimming pared 6 bases from V and 7 bases from J, leaving 15 bases between. Germline V CDR1 and CDR2: LNHDA, SQIVND (reference sequence). The CDR3 extends over 13 amino acids. CDR3 DNA sequence: TGTGCCAGTAGCTTTTACAGGGAGGGTGAAGCTTTCTTT. Translation gives CASSFYREGEAFF.

In its sample, this clone was seen a few times. The chain links TRBV7-2 to TRBJ1-2; D is ambiguous. V shed 3 bases and J shed 6 bases, with 17 bases lying between them. This CDR3 region has 15 residues. The germline CDR1 and CDR2 sequences are SGHTA and FQGNSA. CDR3 region: CASSFYTSAENGYTF. The CDR3 DNA sequence: TGTGCCAGCAGCTTTTACACCTCGGCCGAAAATGGCTACACCTTC.

This clone was seen more than once but under ten times. The DNA for the CDR3 is TGTGCCGCAATGGACAGGAACACTGAAGCTTTCTTT. Translating it yields CAAMDRNTEAFF. The chain is built from TRBV28 and TRBJ1-1; D is perhaps TRBD1 (6 bases). Germline lookup yields CDR1 MDHEN and CDR2 SYDVKM. The V and J ends lost 11 bases and 1 base respectively, with 11 bases between them. CDR3 length equals 12 residues.

This rearrangement joins TRBV5-1 to TRBJ2-1, with D maybe TRBD1 (6 bases). Germline V gene sequence: CDR1 SGHRS, CDR2 YFSETQ. The CDR3 sequence is 15 residues long. Trimming pared 4 bases from V and 10 bases from J, leaving 21 bases between. DNA for the CDR3: TGCGCCAGCAGCGATGGGACATCTCAAGTCCAGGAGCAGTTCTTC. This sequence encodes CASSDGTSQVQEQFF. Based on the CDR3 plus reference TRBV5-1 and TRBJ2-1, the full variable domain is KAGVTQTPRYLIKTRGQQVTLSCSPISGHRSVSWYQQTPGQGLQFLFEYFSETQRNKGNFPGRFSGRQFSNSRSEMNVSTLELGDSALYLCASSDGTSQVQEQFFGPGTRLTVL.

The chain has TRBV5-1 and TRBJ2-5; 14 bases align to TRBD2. With the DNA end fitting TRBJ2-7 better, the J assignment may be wrong. The CDR3 has 18 amino acids. Germline CDR1 reads SGHRS; CDR2 reads YFSETQ. DNA of the CDR3: TGCGCCAGCAGACCTCCGGGACTAGCGGGAGAGAGCTCCTACGAGCAGTACTTC. It yields the protein CASRPPGLAGESSYEQYF.

The chain employs TRBV30 and TRBJ2-7, with 8 positions matching TRBD2. In germline, CDR1 is GTSNPN, CDR2 SVGIG (reference sequence). This CDR3 comprises 14 residues. The V gene end was trimmed by 2 bases and the J gene end by 3 bases; junction bases not matched to a gene: 6. The CDR3 coding sequence is TGTGCCTGGAGTCCCAGCGGGAGAAACTACGAGCAGTACTTC. This codes for CAWSPSGRNYEQYF.

V and J are TRBV7-8 and TRBJ2-5; D might be TRBD1 (6 bases). The CDR3 covers 14 residues. CDR1 is SGHVS and CDR2 is FQNEAQ in the germline V gene. Trimming cost V 1 base and J 11 bases, with 17 bases left between them. The CDR3 DNA reads TGTGCCAGCAGCTTAGACAGGGTCTCCGGGGAGCAGTACTTC. Translated: CASSLDRVSGEQYF.

This clone was observed a few times. The chain has TRBV15 and TRBJ1-4; no clear D. Deletions cut 3 bases from V and 8 bases from J, with 13 bases between. Per the germline V gene, CDR1 is LNHNV and CDR2 is YYDKDF (reference sequence). This CDR3 region has 14 residues. The CDR3 DNA sequence: TGTGCCACCAGCAGGGGGATTCTCGGGGAAAAACTGTTTTTT. Translated: CATSRGILGEKLFF.

The chain is built from TRBV7-8 and TRBJ2-1, with a possible D match to TRBD1 (5 bases). V lost 5 bases to trimming and J lost 2 bases, with 10 bases between them. The CDR3 has 14 amino acids. CDR1 and CDR2 from the germline V gene are SGHVS and FQNEAQ. The DNA for the CDR3 is TGTGCCAGCAGCCCGACAGAAACCTACAATGAGCAGTTCTTC. Amino acids: CASSPTETYNEQFF.

The chain couples TRBV7-8 to TRBJ2-3, with TRBD1 as a possible D gene (5 bases). The CDR3 has 16 residues. V lost 5 bases and J lost 2, with 17 bases in between. The germline CDR1 and CDR2 sequences are SGHVS and FQNEAQ. CDR3 protein: CASSPLETASTDTQYF. CDR3 nucleotides: TGTGCCAGCAGCCCACTCGAGACAGCGTCCACAGATACGCAGTATTTT.